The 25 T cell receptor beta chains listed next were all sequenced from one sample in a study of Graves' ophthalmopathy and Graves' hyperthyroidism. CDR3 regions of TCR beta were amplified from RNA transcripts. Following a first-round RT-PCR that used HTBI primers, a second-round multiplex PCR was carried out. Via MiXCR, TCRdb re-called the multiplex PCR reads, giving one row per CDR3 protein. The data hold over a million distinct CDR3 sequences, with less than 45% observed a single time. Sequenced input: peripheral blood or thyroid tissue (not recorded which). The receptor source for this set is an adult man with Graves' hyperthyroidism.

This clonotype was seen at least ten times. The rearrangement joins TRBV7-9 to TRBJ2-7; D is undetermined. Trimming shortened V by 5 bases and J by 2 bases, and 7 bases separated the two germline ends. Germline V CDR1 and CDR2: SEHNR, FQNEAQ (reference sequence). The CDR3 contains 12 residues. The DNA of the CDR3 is TGTGCCAGCAGCAAGGAAACCTACGAGCAGTACTTC. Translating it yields CASSKETYEQYF.

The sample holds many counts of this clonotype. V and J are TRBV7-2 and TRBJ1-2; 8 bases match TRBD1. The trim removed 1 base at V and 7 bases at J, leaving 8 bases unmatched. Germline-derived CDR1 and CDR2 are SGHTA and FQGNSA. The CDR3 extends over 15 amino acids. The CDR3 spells CASSLGTGTLSGYTF. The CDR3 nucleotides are TGTGCCAGCAGCTTAGGGACAGGGACGTTGAGTGGCTACACCTTC.

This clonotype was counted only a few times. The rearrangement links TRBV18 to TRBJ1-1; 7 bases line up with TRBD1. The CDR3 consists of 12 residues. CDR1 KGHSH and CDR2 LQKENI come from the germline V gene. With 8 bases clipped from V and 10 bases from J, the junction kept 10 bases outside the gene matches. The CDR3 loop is CASRRQGSSAFF. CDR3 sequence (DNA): TGTGCCAGCAGACGACAGGGCTCGTCAGCTTTCTTT.

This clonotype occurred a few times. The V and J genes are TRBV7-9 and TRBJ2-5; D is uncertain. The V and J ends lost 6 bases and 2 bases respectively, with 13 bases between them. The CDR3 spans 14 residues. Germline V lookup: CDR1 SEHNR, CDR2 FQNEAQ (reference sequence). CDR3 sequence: CASSFGFSQETQYF. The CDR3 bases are TGTGCCAGCAGTTTTGGTTTCTCGCAAGAGACCCAGTACTTC.

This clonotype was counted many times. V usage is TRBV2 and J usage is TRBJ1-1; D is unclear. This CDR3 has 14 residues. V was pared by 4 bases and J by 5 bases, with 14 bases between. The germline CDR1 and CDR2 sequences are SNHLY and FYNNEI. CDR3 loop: CASSARSAGTEAFF. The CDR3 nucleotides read TGTGCCAGCAGTGCGCGGTCAGCAGGAACTGAAGCTTTCTTT.

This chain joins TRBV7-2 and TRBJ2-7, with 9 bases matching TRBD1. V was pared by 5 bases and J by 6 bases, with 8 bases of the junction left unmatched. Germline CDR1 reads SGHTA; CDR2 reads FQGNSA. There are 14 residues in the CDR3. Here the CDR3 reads CASSPGTGKGEQYF. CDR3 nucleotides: TGTGCCAGCAGCCCTGGGACAGGGAAGGGCGAGCAGTACTTC. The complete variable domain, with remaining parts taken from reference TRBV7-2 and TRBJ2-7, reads GAGVSQSPSNKVTEKGKDVELRCDPISGHTALYWYRQSLGQGLEFLIYFQGNSAPDKSGLPSDRFSAERTGGSVSTLTIQRTQQEDSAVYLCASSPGTGKGEQYFGPGTRLTVT.

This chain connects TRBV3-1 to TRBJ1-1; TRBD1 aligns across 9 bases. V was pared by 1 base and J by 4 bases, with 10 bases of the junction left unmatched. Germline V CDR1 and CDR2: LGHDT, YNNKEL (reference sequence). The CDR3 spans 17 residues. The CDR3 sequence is CASSQAGSGQGGTEAFF. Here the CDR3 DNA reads TGTGCCAGCAGCCAAGCTGGATCGGGACAGGGTGGCACTGAAGCTTTCTTT.

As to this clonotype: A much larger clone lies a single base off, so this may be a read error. The CDR3 loop is CAGSSPSGPFNGYTF. The CDR3 bases are TGTGCCGGCAGCTCCCCCAGCGGTCCCTTCAATGGCTACACCTTC. The V gene is TRBV7-2, the J gene TRBJ1-2; D gene ambiguous. This CDR3 is built from 15 residues. Germline CDR1 reads SGHTA; CDR2 reads FQGNSA.

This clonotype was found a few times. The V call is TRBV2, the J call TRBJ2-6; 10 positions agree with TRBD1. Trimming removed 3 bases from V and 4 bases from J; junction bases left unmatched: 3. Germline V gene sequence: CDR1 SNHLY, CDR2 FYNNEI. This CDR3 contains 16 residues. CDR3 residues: CASSETGGTGANVLTF. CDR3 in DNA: TGTGCCAGCAGTGAGACAGGGGGCACGGGGGCCAACGTCCTGACTTTC.

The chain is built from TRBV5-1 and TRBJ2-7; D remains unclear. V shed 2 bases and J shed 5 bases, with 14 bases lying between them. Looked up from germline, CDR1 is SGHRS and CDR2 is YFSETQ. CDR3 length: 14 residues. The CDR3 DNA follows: TGCGCCAGCAGCTTAAGTATTCAGACCGACGAGCAGTACTTC. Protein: CASSLSIQTDEQYF.

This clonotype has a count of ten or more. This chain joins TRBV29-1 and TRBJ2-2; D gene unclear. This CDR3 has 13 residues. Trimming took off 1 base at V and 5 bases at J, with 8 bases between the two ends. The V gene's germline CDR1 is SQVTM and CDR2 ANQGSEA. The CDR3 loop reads CSVEGPETGELFF. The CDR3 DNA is TGCAGCGTTGAAGGGCCGGAAACCGGGGAGCTGTTTTTT.

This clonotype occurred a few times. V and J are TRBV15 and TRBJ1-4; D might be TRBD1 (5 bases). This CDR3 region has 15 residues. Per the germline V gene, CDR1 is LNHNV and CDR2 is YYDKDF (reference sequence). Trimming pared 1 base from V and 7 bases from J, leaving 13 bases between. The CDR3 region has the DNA TGTGCCACCAGCAGAGTTGGAGGGGACGGTGAAAAACTGTTTTTT. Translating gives CATSRVGGDGEKLFF. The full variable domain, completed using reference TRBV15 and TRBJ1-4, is DAMVIQNPRYQVTQFGKPVTLSCSQTLNHNVMYWYQQKSSQAPKLLFHYYDKDFNNEADTPDNFQSRRPNTSFCFLDIRSPGLGDTAMYLCATSRVGGDGEKLFFGSGTQLSVL.

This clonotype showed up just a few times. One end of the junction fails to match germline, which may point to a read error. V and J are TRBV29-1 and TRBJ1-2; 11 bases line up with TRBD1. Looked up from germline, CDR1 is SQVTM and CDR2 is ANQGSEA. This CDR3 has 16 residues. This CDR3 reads CSVEDRGTGGNYGYTF. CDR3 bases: TGCAGCGTCGAAGACCGCGGGACAGGGGGAAACTATGGCTACACCTTC.

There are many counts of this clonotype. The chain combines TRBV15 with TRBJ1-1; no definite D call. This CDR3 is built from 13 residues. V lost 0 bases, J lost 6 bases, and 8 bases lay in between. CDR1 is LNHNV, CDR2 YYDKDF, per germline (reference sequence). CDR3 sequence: CATSRDERAEAFF. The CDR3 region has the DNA TGTGCCACCAGCAGAGACGAGAGGGCTGAAGCTTTCTTT.

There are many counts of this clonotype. In DNA, the CDR3 is TGTGCCAGTAGTATCGGCCAGGGGGCAGCCTACGAGCAGTACTTC. Translating it yields CASSIGQGAAYEQYF. The rearrangement joins TRBV19 to TRBJ2-7, with 8 bases fitting TRBD1. The CDR3 contains 15 residues. Germline V CDR1 and CDR2: LNHDA, SQIVND (reference sequence). V shed 3 bases, J shed 2 bases, and the junction held 6 bases outside the gene matches.

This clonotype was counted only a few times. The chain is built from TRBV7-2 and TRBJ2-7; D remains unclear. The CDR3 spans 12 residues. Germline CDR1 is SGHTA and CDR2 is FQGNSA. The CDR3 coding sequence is TGTGCTAGCCCCCACGGCTCCTACGAGCAGTACTTC. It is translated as CASPHGSYEQYF. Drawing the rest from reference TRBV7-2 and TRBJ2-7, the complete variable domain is GAGVSQSPSNKVTEKGKDVELRCDPISGHTALYWYRQSLGQGLEFLIYFQGNSAPDKSGLPSDRFSAERTGGSVSTLTIQRTQQEDSAVYLCASPHGSYEQYFGPGTRLTVT.

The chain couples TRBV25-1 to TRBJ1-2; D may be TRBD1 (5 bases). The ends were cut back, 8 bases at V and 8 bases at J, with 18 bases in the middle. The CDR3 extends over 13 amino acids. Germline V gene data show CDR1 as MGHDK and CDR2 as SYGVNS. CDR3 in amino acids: CASLAGAVKGYTF. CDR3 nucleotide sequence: TGTGCCAGCTTAGCCGGGGCAGTAAAAGGCTACACCTTC.

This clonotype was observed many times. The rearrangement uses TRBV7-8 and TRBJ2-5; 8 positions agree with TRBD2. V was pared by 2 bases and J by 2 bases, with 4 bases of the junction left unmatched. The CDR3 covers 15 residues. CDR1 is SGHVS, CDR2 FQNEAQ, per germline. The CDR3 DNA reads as TGTGCCAGCAGCTTACTGCGGGAGGAACAAGAGACCCAGTACTTC. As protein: CASSLLREEQETQYF. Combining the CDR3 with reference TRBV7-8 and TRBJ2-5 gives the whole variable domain GAGVSQSPRYKVAKRGQDVALRCDPISGHVSLFWYQQALGQGPEFLTYFQNEAQLDKSGLPSDRFFAERPEGSVSTLKIQRTQQEDSAVYLCASSLLREEQETQYFGPGTRLLVL.

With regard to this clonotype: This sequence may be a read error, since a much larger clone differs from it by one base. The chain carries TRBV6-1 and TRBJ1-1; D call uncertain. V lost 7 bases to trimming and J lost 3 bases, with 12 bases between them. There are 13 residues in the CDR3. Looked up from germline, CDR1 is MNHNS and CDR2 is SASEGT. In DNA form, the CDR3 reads TGTGCCAGCACCACGGGCGGGGACACTGAAGCTTTCTTT. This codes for CASTTGGDTEAFF.

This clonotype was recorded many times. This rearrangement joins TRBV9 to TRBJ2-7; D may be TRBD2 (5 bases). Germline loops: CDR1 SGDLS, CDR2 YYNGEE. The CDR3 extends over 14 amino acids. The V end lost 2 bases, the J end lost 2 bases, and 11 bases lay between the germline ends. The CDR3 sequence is CASSVGGPTYEQYF. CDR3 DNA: TGTGCCAGCAGCGTGGGCGGGCCGACCTACGAGCAGTACTTC.

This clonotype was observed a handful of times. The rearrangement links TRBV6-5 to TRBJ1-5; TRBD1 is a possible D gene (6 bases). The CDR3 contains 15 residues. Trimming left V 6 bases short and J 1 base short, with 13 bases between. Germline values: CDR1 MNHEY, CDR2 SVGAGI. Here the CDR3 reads CASRKGVVSNQPQHF. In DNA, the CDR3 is TGTGCCAGCAGAAAGGGGGTGGTGAGCAATCAGCCCCAGCATTTT.

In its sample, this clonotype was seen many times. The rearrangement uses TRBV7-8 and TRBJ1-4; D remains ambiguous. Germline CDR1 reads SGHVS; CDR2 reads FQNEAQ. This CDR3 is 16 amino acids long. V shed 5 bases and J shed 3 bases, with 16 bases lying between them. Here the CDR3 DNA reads TGTGCCAGCAGCACCCTCGGACGGTTATCTAATGAAAAACTGTTTTTT. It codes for CASSTLGRLSNEKLFF.

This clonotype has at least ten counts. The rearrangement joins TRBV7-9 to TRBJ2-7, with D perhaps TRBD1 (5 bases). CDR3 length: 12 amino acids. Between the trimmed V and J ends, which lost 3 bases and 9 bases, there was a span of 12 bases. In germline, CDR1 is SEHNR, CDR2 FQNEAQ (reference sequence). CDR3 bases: TGTGCCAGCAGCTTTCAGGGAAGAAGGCAGTACTTC. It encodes CASSFQGRRQYF.

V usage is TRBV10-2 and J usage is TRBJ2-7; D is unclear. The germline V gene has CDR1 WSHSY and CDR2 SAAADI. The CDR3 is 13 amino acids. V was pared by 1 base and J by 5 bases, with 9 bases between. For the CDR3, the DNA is TGCGCCAGCAGTGAGTACTGGGCGAACGAGCAGTACTTC. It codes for CASSEYWANEQYF.

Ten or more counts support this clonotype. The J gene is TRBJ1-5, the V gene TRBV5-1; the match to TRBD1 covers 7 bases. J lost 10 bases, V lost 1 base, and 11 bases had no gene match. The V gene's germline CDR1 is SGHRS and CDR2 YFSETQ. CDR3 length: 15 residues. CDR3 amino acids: CASSLWDSESGPQHF. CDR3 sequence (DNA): TGCGCCAGCAGCTTGTGGGACAGCGAATCAGGCCCCCAGCATTTT. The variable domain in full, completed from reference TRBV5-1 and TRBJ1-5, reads KAGVTQTPRYLIKTRGQQVTLSCSPISGHRSVSWYQQTPGQGLQFLFEYFSETQRNKGNFPGRFSGRQFSNSRSEMNVSTLELGDSALYLCASSLWDSESGPQHFGDGTRLSIL.